A single T cell receptor (beta chain) is shown here with its context. What it binds is unknown. CDR3 length: 21 residues. Germline CDR1 is MNHEY and CDR2 is SMNVEV (reference sequence). Trimming pared 6 bases from V and 7 bases from J, leaving 36 bases between. TCR cDNA molecules were tagged individually, and each one carried a unique molecular identifier. A single record per CDR3 protein comes from TCRdb applying MiXCR to the 5' RACE reads. The sample shows roughly 70,000 distinct CDR3 sequences, 8% to 9.5% of them seen only once. Indicated time point: blood at routine non-recurrence follow-up after resection. Unsorted whole RNA from tumor, nontumor lung or frozen PBMC underwent sequencing. This record belongs to a study of spatial heterogeneity in lung cancer. The wider study: A consistent excess of beta-chain over alpha-chain sequences was detected.

Findings and caveats of the study: TCRs found ubiquitously expanded in tumor appeared in blood more at resection than at follow-up.

The genes are TRBV27 and TRBJ1-4; tentatively, D is TRBD1 (5 bases). The source is a female donor with early-stage non-small cell lung cancer. The sequencing here drew on PBMCs, taken at follow-up. The CDR3 nucleotides are TGTGCCAGCAGCCCTGGGCTGGTTGGGGGGGGAGCCTGGGCTAGGGGTGAAAAACTGTTTTTT. Translating it yields CASSPGLVGGGAWARGEKLFF.